Each of the 17 T cell receptor beta chains below was sequenced from the same sample in a study of blood T cell repertoires in COVID-19. Produced via immunoSEQ multiplex PCR; TCRdb's table is partial and in-frame only. The sample gives about 140,000 clones, around 88% of which show up once; 5% is in the top ten. Sequenced: peripheral blood. Source of these receptors: a human donor in a cohort sampled during active COVID-19.

This clone has just one count. The chain is built from TRBV30 and TRBJ2-7; D perhaps matches TRBD1 (6 bases). The V end lost 5 bases, the J end lost 0 bases, and 11 bases lay between the germline ends. The CDR3 consists of 13 residues. Germline lookup yields CDR1 GTSNPN and CDR2 SVGIG (reference sequence). The CDR3, as DNA: TGTGCCTGGGCTCAGGGGAACTCCTACGAGCAGTACTTC. Its translation: CAWAQGNSYEQYF.

The chain joins TRBV7-3 to TRBJ2-1; D is ambiguous. V lost 4 bases, J lost 5 bases, and 9 bases lay in between. The length of the CDR3 is 13 residues. CDR1 is SGHTA, CDR2 FQGTGA, per germline. This CDR3 reads CASSSDTHNEQFF. CDR3 nucleotide sequence: TGTGCCAGCAGCTCCGACACGCACAATGAGCAGTTCTTC.

The V and J genes are TRBV7-2 and TRBJ1-4, with 12 positions matching TRBD1. CDR1 is SGHTA, CDR2 FQGNSA, per germline. V lost 5 bases, J lost 7 bases, and 5 bases stayed unmatched. There are 15 residues in the CDR3. Here the CDR3 reads CASSPRDRGPEKLFF. CDR3 coding DNA: TGTGCCAGCAGCCCCCGGGACAGGGGGCCTGAAAAACTGTTTTTT. Combining the CDR3 with reference TRBV7-2 and TRBJ1-4 gives the whole variable domain GAGVSQSPSNKVTEKGKDVELRCDPISGHTALYWYRQSLGQGLEFLIYFQGNSAPDKSGLPSDRFSAERTGGSVSTLTIQRTQQEDSAVYLCASSPRDRGPEKLFFGSGTQLSVL.

The chain joins TRBV30 to TRBJ2-3; D possibly corresponds to TRBD2 (5 bases). CDR1 is GTSNPN and CDR2 is SVGIG in the germline V gene (reference sequence). This CDR3 is built from 13 residues. V was clipped by 7 bases and J by 3 bases, with 14 bases between them. This CDR3 is CAFRTGVTDTQYF. In DNA form, the CDR3 reads TGTGCCTTCCGAACCGGGGTGACAGATACGCAGTATTTT.

The CDR3 coding sequence is TGTGCCAGCACCGGACAGGGGGTCTCTGGCTACACCTTC. As protein: CASTGQGVSGYTF. The chain has TRBV6-5 and TRBJ1-2; 10 nucleotides agree with TRBD1. The ends lost 7 bases at V and 7 bases at J; junction bases unmatched: 6. Looked up from germline, CDR1 is MNHEY and CDR2 is SVGAGI. CDR3 length equals 13 residues.

The chain joins TRBV3-1 (or the pseudogene TRBV3-2) to TRBJ2-7; D ambiguous. The CDR3 runs to 15 residues. Germline values: CDR1 LGHDT, CDR2 YNNKEL (reference sequence). Trimming shortened V by 1 base and J by 0 bases, and 10 bases separated the two germline ends. Here the CDR3 DNA reads TGTGCCAGCAGCCAAGGCAGAGGCCCCTCCTACGAGCAGTACTTC. Its protein is CASSQGRGPSYEQYF.

The V and J genes are TRBV5-4 and TRBJ2-7, with D hard to call. The CDR3 contains 15 residues. Germline V gene data show CDR1 as SGHNT and CDR2 as YYREEE (reference sequence). V shed 4 bases and J shed 2 bases, with 16 bases lying between them. Here the CDR3 reads CASSASTGSPYEQYF. CDR3 in DNA: TGTGCCAGCAGCGCCTCGACTGGATCCCCCTACGAGCAGTACTTC. The full variable domain, in which reference TRBV5-4 and TRBJ2-7 provide the parts outside the CDR3, is ETGVTQSPTHLIKTRGQQVTLRCSSQSGHNTVSWYQQALGQGPQFIFQYYREEENGRGNFPPRFSGLQFPNYSSELNVNALELDDSALYLCASSASTGSPYEQYFGPGTRLTVT.

The chain uses TRBV7-2 and TRBJ2-5; tentative D call: TRBD2 (7 bases). V dropped 3 bases and J dropped 0 bases, with 14 bases sitting between them. The CDR3 runs to 16 residues. Germline CDR1 is SGHTA and CDR2 is FQGNSA. The DNA for the CDR3 is TGTGCCAGCAGCTTCTGGGGGGGCCTGTACCAAGAGACCCAGTACTTC. As protein: CASSFWGGLYQETQYF.

J is TRBJ1-1 and V is TRBV19; D gene unclear. The CDR3 has 15 amino acids. Germline lookup yields CDR1 LNHDA and CDR2 SQIVND (reference sequence). Trimming cost V 7 bases and J 0 bases, with 15 bases left between them. The CDR3 region has the DNA TGTGCCAGTATGGGGAGTCCCCCCATGAACACTGAAGCTTTCTTT. Residues: CASMGSPPMNTEAFF. Full variable domain (missing parts from reference TRBV19 and TRBJ1-1): DGGITQSPKYLFRKEGQNVTLSCEQNLNHDAMYWYRQDPGQGLRLIYYSQIVNDFQKGDIAEGYSVSREKKESFPLTVTSAQKNPTAFYLCASMGSPPMNTEAFFGQGTRLTVV.

The genes are TRBV7-3 and TRBJ2-6; perhaps D is TRBD1 or TRBD2 (5 bases each). The CDR3 extends over 17 amino acids. Germline V gene lookup returns CDR1 SGHTA and CDR2 FQGTGA. Trimming pared 7 bases from V and 2 bases from J, leaving 18 bases between. This CDR3 is CASTSTGRTPGANVLTF. The CDR3 DNA is TGTGCCAGCACCTCAACGGGGCGGACCCCTGGGGCCAACGTCCTGACTTTC.

The chain combines TRBV7-3 with TRBJ2-7; maybe TRBD1 (6 bases). The CDR3 contains 14 residues. CDR1 is SGHTA, CDR2 FQGTGA, per germline. V was pared by 2 bases and J by 1 base, with 9 bases between. The CDR3 sequence is CASSLGGGSYEQYF. Written as DNA, the CDR3 is TGTGCCAGCAGCTTAGGGGGCGGATCCTACGAGCAGTACTTC.

This sequence joins TRBV28 and TRBJ2-3, with D maybe TRBD2 (5 bases). The CDR3 is 14 amino acids. The V end lost 6 bases, the J end lost 5 bases, and 15 bases lay between the germline ends. Germline V lookup: CDR1 MDHEN, CDR2 SYDVKM. The CDR3 spells CASRLLVPEDTQYF. The CDR3 nucleotides read TGTGCCAGCAGGTTACTAGTTCCTGAAGATACGCAGTATTTT.

The J gene is TRBJ1-2, the V gene TRBV6-2 or TRBV6-3; 8 bases are a match to TRBD1. From germline, CDR1 is MNHEY and CDR2 SVGEGT. Trimming removed 5 bases from V and 3 bases from J; junction bases left unmatched: 11. This CDR3 contains 16 residues. The DNA for the CDR3 is TGTGCCAGCAGTGCACTCCGGACAGGGACCTACTATGGCTACACCTTC. Translation: CASSALRTGTYYGYTF.

The rearrangement uses TRBV10-2 and TRBJ2-7; 14 nucleotides agree with TRBD2. CDR1 is WSHSY and CDR2 is SAAADI in the germline V gene. After removal of 2 bases from V and 7 bases from J, the junction contained 7 bases not matched to a gene. This CDR3 region has 16 residues. The CDR3 bases are TGCGCCAGCAGTGAGGGACTAGCGGGAGGAATATGGGAGCAGTACTTC. Its translation: CASSEGLAGGIWEQYF.

V gene TRBV7-9 combines with J gene TRBJ1-2; possibly TRBD1 for D (5 bases). The CDR3 spans 16 residues. The germline V gene encodes CDR1 SEHNR and CDR2 FQNEAQ (reference sequence). The V end was cut by 2 bases, the J end by 1 base, with 14 bases between. Here the CDR3 DNA reads TGTGCCAGCAGCTTATCTGGGGCGGAAGGTAACTATGGCTACACCTTC. It encodes CASSLSGAEGNYGYTF.

This rearrangement joins TRBV9 to TRBJ2-7; the match to TRBD2 covers 7 bases. The CDR3 runs 15 residues. The germline V gene has CDR1 SGDLS and CDR2 YYNGEE. The V gene end was trimmed by 4 bases and the J gene end by 2 bases; junction bases not matched to a gene: 9. The CDR3 loop reads CASSPFLAGPYEQYF. CDR3 in DNA: TGTGCCAGCAGCCCGTTTTTAGCGGGCCCCTACGAGCAGTACTTC.

V is TRBV7-8 and J is TRBJ2-7, with 10 bases identical to TRBD1. Per germline, CDR1 SGHVS and CDR2 FQNEAQ. The CDR3 runs to 18 residues. V gave up 1 base and J gave up 3 bases; unmatched junction bases: 12. The CDR3 nucleotides read TGTGCCAGCAGCTTAGGGACGGGACAGGGGTCATTTGACTACGAGCAGTACTTC. It codes for CASSLGTGQGSFDYEQYF. Combining the CDR3 with reference TRBV7-8 and TRBJ2-7 gives the whole variable domain GAGVSQSPRYKVAKRGQDVALRCDPISGHVSLFWYQQALGQGPEFLTYFQNEAQLDKSGLPSDRFFAERPEGSVSTLKIQRTQQEDSAVYLCASSLGTGQGSFDYEQYFGPGTRLTVT.